This passage covers 21 T cell receptor beta chains from one sample sequenced in a study of CD8 T cells in Susac syndrome (dated by TCRdb to between 2018 and 2020). Library preparation employed the immunoSEQ multiplex PCR assay. RNA was extracted with the RNeasy kit and about 0.5 to 1 ug was reverse transcribed using random hexamers. TCRdb trimmed public reads at Q25 via fastp, called clones via MiXCR and kept in-frame beta chains. Identical CDR3 protein sequences are pooled into one entry, listed with their most common genes and DNA. The sample table holds roughly 400,000 distinct CDR3 sequences, of which 85% to 90% were seen once. 0.09% to 0.15% of the sample is held by the ten biggest clonotypes. The source material was CD8+ T cells from PBMCs. The receptors come from a human donor with multiple sclerosis.

This clonotype was seen more than once but under ten times. J is TRBJ1-5 and V is TRBV4-1; D remains unclear. V gave up 2 bases and J gave up 3 bases, with 5 bases separating them. The CDR3 spans 13 residues. Germline values: CDR1 MGHRA, CDR2 YSYEKL. CDR3 nucleotides: TGCGCCAGCAGCCAATTTCTCAATCAGCCCCAGCATTTT. Residues: CASSQFLNQPQHF.

The genes are TRBV30 and TRBJ1-2, with unresolved D. V lost 0 bases, J lost 3 bases, and 8 bases lay in between. The CDR3 totals 13 residues. Germline loops: CDR1 GTSNPN, CDR2 SVGIG (reference sequence). CDR3 sequence reads: CAWSVELHYGYTF. The CDR3 DNA follows: TGTGCCTGGAGTGTAGAACTGCACTATGGCTACACCTTC.

The rearrangement links TRBV6-1 to TRBJ2-1; no firm D call. The CDR3 sequence is 15 residues long. CDR1 is MNHNS and CDR2 is SASEGT in the germline V gene. V shed 0 bases and J shed 10 bases, with 16 bases lying between them. The CDR3 sequence is CASSEAGLQVVEQFF. Written as DNA, the CDR3 is TGTGCCAGCAGTGAAGCAGGCCTCCAAGTGGTAGAGCAGTTCTTC.

CDR3 DNA: TGCGCCAGCGCTACCTGGGGCATGAACACTGAAGCTTTCTTT. This encodes CASATWGMNTEAFF. The chain employs TRBV5-1 and TRBJ1-1, with D possibly matching TRBD1 (5 bases). Germline CDR1 is SGHRS and CDR2 is YFSETQ. The CDR3 has 14 residues. V was shortened by 7 bases and J by 0 bases, with 13 bases between the two germline ends.

This rearrangement joins TRBV15 to TRBJ2-7; maybe TRBD2 (5 bases). CDR1 and CDR2 from the germline V gene are LNHNV and YYDKDF (reference sequence). The germline V and J ends were trimmed by 3 bases and 13 bases, with 16 bases remaining between them. This CDR3 comprises 12 residues. The CDR3 is CATSSRPGSFYF. The CDR3, as DNA: TGTGCCACCAGCAGCCGACCGGGGTCTTTCTACTTC.

This chain uses TRBV7-2 with TRBJ2-1; 9 bases match TRBD2. J lost 7 bases, V lost 4 bases, and 5 bases had no gene match. Germline CDR1 and CDR2: SGHTA and FQGNSA. The CDR3 is 14 residues long. The CDR3 protein is CASSYGTSWNEQFF. Written as DNA, the CDR3 is TGTGCCAGCAGCTATGGGACTAGCTGGAATGAGCAGTTCTTC.

This chain uses TRBV2 with TRBJ1-5; 9 bases agree with TRBD1. The V gene end was trimmed by 3 bases and the J gene end by 7 bases; junction bases not matched to a gene: 10. This CDR3 is 16 amino acids long. The germline V gene has CDR1 SNHLY and CDR2 FYNNEI. CDR3 sequence: CASSDPLTGGRQPQHF. The CDR3 nucleotides read TGTGCCAGCAGTGATCCACTTACAGGGGGCAGGCAGCCCCAGCATTTT.

This clonotype came up a few times. The chain combines TRBV27 with TRBJ1-5, with a possible D match to TRBD1 (6 bases). Germline CDR1 MNHEY, CDR2 SMNVEV (reference sequence). Trimming took off 6 bases at V and 1 base at J, with 10 bases between the two ends. The length of the CDR3 is 14 residues. The CDR3 nucleotides read TGTGCCAGCAGCTCCACAGGGAGCAATCAGCCCCAGCATTTT. This encodes CASSSTGSNQPQHF.

The chain is built from TRBV6-1 and TRBJ1-5; 9 bases line up with TRBD1. The CDR3 runs 17 residues. V lost 6 bases and J lost 0; bases outside the gene matches: 9. Germline loops: CDR1 MNHNS, CDR2 SASEGT. The chain's CDR3 is CASRTRDREYSNQPQHF. DNA of the CDR3: TGTGCCAGCAGGACCCGGGACAGGGAATATAGCAATCAGCCCCAGCATTTT.

The chain uses TRBV11-2 and TRBJ2-7; D is possibly TRBD1 or TRBD2 (5 bases each). Between the trimmed V and J ends, which lost 0 bases and 6 bases, there was a span of 9 bases. The CDR3 spans 13 residues. Germline V gives CDR1 SGHAT, CDR2 FQNNGV. The CDR3 is CASSLDGTGEQYF. The DNA for the CDR3 is TGTGCCAGCAGCTTAGACGGGACGGGCGAGCAGTACTTC.

The chain carries TRBV15 and TRBJ2-1; 12 bases match TRBD2. V was clipped by 3 bases and J by 6 bases; unmatched bases: 6. The germline V gene has CDR1 LNHNV and CDR2 YYDKDF (reference sequence). This CDR3 comprises 16 residues. CDR3 DNA sequence: TGTGCCACCAGCAGGACTAGCGGGAGTGGGTTCAATGAGCAGTTCTTC. Protein sequence: CATSRTSGSGFNEQFF.

The chain recombines TRBV7-9 with TRBJ2-3; no clear D. CDR1 is SEHNR and CDR2 is FQNEAQ in the germline V gene (reference sequence). The CDR3 is made up of 15 amino acids. With 6 bases removed from V and 1 base from J, the gap between germline ends came to 14 bases. Here the CDR3 reads CASSEFSGGTDTQYF. DNA of the CDR3: TGTGCCAGCAGTGAATTTTCTGGGGGCACAGATACGCAGTATTTT. The full variable domain, with the rest looked up from reference TRBV7-9 and TRBJ2-3, is DTGVSQNPRHKITKRGQNVTFRCDPISEHNRLYWYRQTLGQGPEFLTYFQNEAQLEKSRLLSDRFSAERPKGSFSTLEIQRTEQGDSAMYLCASSEFSGGTDTQYFGPGTRLTVL.

The chain links TRBV5-1 to TRBJ1-1; no definite D call. V dropped 4 bases and J dropped 3 bases, with 13 bases sitting between them. This CDR3 is 14 amino acids long. Germline CDR1 is SGHRS and CDR2 is YFSETQ. The CDR3 DNA reads as TGCGCCAGCAGCCGGACCACATTGGACACTGAAGCTTTCTTT. It encodes CASSRTTLDTEAFF.

V and J are TRBV23-1 and TRBJ2-7, with 11 bases identical to TRBD2. TRBV23-1 is an open reading frame whose function is uncertain. V lost 3 bases, J lost 0 bases, and 10 bases stayed unmatched. The CDR3 runs to 18 residues. CDR3 amino acids: CASSHPGTSGKSSYEQYF. CDR3 DNA: TGCGCCAGCAGTCACCCCGGGACTAGCGGAAAAAGCTCCTACGAGCAGTACTTC.

The chain combines TRBV9 with TRBJ2-3; the D gene could be TRBD1 or TRBD2 (5 bases each). The germline gives CDR1 SGDLS, CDR2 YYNGEE. This CDR3 is built from 17 residues. Trimming cost V 3 bases and J 2 bases, with 19 bases left between them. CDR3 sequence: CASSGGRGGRFTDTQYF. For the CDR3, the DNA is TGTGCCAGCAGCGGGGGACGAGGAGGTCGCTTCACAGATACGCAGTATTTT.

V usage is TRBV20-1 and J usage is TRBJ2-1, with 10 nucleotides matching TRBD1. Germline assignment: CDR1 DFQATT and CDR2 SNEGSKA (reference sequence). This CDR3 is 17 amino acids long. With V trimmed by 5 bases and J by 5 bases, 15 bases remained unmatched. CDR3 nucleotides: TGCAGTGCTCGTCCCCTCGAGGGACAGGGGCCGCACAATGAGCAGTTCTTC. Translating gives CSARPLEGQGPHNEQFF.

The chain joins TRBV6-5 to TRBJ2-1; unclear D gene. The V end was cut by 0 bases, the J end by 3 bases, with 9 bases between. Germline CDR1 MNHEY, CDR2 SVGAGI. The CDR3 contains 15 residues. In nucleotides, the CDR3 is TGTGCCAGCAGTTACTCGCCTTCCGGCTACAATGAGCAGTTCTTC. This gives the protein CASSYSPSGYNEQFF.

This chain connects TRBV30 to TRBJ2-3, with 9 nucleotides matching TRBD1. The trim removed 3 bases at V and 0 bases at J, leaving 4 bases unmatched. The CDR3 is made up of 15 amino acids. The germline gives CDR1 GTSNPN, CDR2 SVGIG (reference sequence). The CDR3 nucleotides read TGTGCCTGGAGCCCGACAGGGGGTAGCACAGATACGCAGTATTTT. Protein sequence: CAWSPTGGSTDTQYF.

This clonotype was found once. The chain is built from TRBV10-3 and TRBJ2-5; TRBD1 agrees at 9 bases. Germline CDR1 ENHRY, CDR2 SYGVKD. The CDR3 has 16 residues. V gave up 4 bases and J gave up 5 bases; unmatched junction bases: 11. CDR3 region: CAISGGQGHSDETQYF. The CDR3 DNA is TGTGCCATCAGTGGAGGACAGGGGCATTCGGATGAGACCCAGTACTTC.

The J gene is TRBJ1-1, the V gene TRBV27, with D uncertain. Germline V lookup: CDR1 MNHEY, CDR2 SMNVEV (reference sequence). V was shortened by 6 bases and J by 4 bases, with 15 bases between the two germline ends. This CDR3 has 14 residues. The CDR3 loop reads CASSQEFWGTEAFF. The CDR3 DNA reads as TGTGCCAGCAGCCAGGAGTTTTGGGGCACTGAAGCTTTCTTT.

The chain joins TRBV3-1 to TRBJ1-1, with D possibly matching TRBD1 (5 bases). From germline, CDR1 is LGHDT and CDR2 YNNKEL (reference sequence). V lost 0 bases to trimming and J lost 6 bases, with 14 bases between them. There are 15 residues in the CDR3. The CDR3: CASSQEAWGRSEAFF. The CDR3 coding sequence is TGTGCCAGCAGCCAAGAAGCGTGGGGCAGATCTGAAGCTTTCTTT. Supplemented by reference TRBV3-1 and TRBJ1-1, the full variable domain reads DTAVSQTPKYLVTQMGNDKSIKCEQNLGHDTMYWYKQDSKKFLKIMFSYNNKELIINETVPNRFSPKSPDKAHLNLHINSLELGDSAVYFCASSQEAWGRSEAFFGQGTRLTVV.